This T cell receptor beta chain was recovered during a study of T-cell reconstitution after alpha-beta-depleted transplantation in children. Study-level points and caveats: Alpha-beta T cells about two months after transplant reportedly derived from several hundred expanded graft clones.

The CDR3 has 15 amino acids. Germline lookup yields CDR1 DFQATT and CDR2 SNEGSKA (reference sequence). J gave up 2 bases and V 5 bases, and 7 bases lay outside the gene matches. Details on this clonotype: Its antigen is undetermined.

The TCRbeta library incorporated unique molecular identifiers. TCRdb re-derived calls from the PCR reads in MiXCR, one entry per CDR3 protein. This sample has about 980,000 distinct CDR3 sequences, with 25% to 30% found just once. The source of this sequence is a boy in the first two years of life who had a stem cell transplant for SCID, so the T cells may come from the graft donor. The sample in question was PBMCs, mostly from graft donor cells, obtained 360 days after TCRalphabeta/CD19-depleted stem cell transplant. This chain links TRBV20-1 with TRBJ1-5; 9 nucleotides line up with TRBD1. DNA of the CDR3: TGCAGTGCTGGGGACAGGGCTAGCGGCAATCAGCCCCAGCATTTT. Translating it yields CSAGDRASGNQPQHF.